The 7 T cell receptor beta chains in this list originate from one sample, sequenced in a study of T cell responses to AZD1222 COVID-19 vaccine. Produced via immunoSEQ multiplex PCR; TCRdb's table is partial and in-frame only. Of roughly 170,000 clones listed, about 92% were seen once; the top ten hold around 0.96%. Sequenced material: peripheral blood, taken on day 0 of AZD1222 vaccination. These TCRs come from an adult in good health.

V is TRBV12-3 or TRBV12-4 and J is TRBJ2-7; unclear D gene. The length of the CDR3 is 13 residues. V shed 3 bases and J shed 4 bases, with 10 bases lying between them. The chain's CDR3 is CASSLTLKYEQYF. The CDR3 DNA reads TGTGCCAGCAGTTTGACCCTCAAGTACGAGCAGTACTTC.

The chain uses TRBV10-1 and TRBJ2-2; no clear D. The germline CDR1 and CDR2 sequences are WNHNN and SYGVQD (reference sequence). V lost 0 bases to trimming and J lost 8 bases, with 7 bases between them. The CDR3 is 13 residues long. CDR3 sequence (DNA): TGCGCCAGCAGTGAGTCGCTATCTGGGGAGCTGTTTTTT. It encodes CASSESLSGELFF.

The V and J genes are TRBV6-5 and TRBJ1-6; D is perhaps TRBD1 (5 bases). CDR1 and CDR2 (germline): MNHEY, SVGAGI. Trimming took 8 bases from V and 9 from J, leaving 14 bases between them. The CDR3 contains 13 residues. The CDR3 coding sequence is TGTGCCAGCCGAGACAGCCAAATTTCACCCCTCCACTTT. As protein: CASRDSQISPLHF.

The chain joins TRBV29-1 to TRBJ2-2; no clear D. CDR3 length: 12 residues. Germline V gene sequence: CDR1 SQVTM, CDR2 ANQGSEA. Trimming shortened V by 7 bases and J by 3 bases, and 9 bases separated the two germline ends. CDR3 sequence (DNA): TGCAGCGCTCTGACTGACACCGGGGAGCTGTTTTTT. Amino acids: CSALTDTGELFF.

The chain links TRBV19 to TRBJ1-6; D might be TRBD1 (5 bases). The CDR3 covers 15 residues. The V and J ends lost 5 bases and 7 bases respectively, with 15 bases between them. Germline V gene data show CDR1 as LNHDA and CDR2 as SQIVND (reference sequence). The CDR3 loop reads CASSPRGGVNSPLHF. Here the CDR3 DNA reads TGTGCCAGTAGTCCCCGGGGAGGGGTGAATTCACCCCTCCACTTT.

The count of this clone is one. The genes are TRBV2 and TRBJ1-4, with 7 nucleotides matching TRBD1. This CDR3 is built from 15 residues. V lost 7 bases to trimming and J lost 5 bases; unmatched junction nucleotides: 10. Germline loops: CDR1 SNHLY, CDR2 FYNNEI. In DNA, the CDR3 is TGTGCCAGCATAGCTACAGGGGCTGGGAATGAAAAACTGTTTTTT. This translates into CASIATGAGNEKLFF.

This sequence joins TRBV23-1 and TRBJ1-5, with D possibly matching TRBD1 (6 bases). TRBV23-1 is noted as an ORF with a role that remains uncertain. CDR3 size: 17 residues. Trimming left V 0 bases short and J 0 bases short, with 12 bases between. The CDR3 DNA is TGCGCCAGCAGTCAATCGGAGGACAGCCATAGCAATCAGCCCCAGCATTTT. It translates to CASSQSEDSHSNQPQHF.